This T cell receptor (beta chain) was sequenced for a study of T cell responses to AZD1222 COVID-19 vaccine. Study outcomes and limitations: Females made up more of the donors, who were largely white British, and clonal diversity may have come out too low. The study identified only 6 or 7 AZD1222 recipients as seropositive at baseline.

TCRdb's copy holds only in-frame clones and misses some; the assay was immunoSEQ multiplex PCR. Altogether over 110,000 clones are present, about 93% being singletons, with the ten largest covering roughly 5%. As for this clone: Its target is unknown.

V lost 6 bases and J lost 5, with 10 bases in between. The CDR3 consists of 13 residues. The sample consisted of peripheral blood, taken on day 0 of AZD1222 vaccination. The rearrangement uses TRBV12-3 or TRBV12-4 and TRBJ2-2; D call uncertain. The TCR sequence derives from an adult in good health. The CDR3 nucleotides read TGTGCCAGCAGGCTCGTGAGGACCGGGGAGCTGTTTTTT. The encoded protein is CASRLVRTGELFF.